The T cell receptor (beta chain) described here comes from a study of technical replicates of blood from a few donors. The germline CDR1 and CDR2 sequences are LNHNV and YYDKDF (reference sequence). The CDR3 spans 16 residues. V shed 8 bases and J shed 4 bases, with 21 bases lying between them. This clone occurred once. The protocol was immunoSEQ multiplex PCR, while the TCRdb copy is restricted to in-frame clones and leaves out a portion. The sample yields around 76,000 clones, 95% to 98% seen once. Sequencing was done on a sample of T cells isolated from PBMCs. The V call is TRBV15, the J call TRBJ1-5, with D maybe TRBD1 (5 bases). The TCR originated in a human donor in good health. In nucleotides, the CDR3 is TGTGCCACCTCATCGGGGGACCTATCATTTAATCAGCCCCAGCATTTT. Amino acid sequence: CATSSGDLSFNQPQHF.